This TCR beta chain was recorded in a study of siplizumab effects on memory and regulatory T cells. Study-wide findings and caveats: The study found that mappable alloreactive CD4+ clones averaged roughly 69% Treg-derived with siplizumab and roughly 30% in controls. Under siplizumab, alloreactive sequences traced to unstimulated CD4+ memory cells were significantly reduced. Siplizumab cultures yielded proliferating Tregs whose suppressive function was not confirmed.

The CDR3 length is 14 residues. After removal of 5 bases from V and 4 bases from J, the junction contained 5 bases not matched to a gene. Germline CDR1 is LNHDA and CDR2 is SQIVND (reference sequence). To note about this clone: Its antigen is unidentified.

Each sample contributed about 10^5 TCR templates to the assay. Measured with immunoSEQ multiplex PCR; TCRdb has only the in-frame clones, and not every one. The sample lists some 97,000 clones; about 90% were seen once. The V gene is TRBV19, the J gene TRBJ2-1; 7 positions agree with TRBD2. Sequencing was performed on Tregs sorted from blood. This TCR came from a human donor in good health. The CDR3 region is CASSPGLLYNEQFF. CDR3 nucleotide sequence: TGTGCCAGTAGTCCGGGACTACTATACAATGAGCAGTTCTTC.